These T cell receptor beta chains were read from a single sample in a study of early T cells in non-severe SARS-CoV-2 infection. One entry per CDR3 protein results from TCRdb running MiXCR on the 5' RACE reads. The sample has roughly 40,000 distinct CDR3 sequences, around 6.8% seen once; the top ten hold around 4.5%. Sequencing was performed on whole blood. The origin of the receptors is an adult who was a healthcare worker with PCR-confirmed SARS-CoV-2 infection or an uninfected control (not recorded which). The CDR3 runs from the conserved cysteine through the conserved F or W. The order of the fields is clone size, D gene, J gene, V gene, CDR3 protein, CDR3 DNA. A D gene is named only where the DNA matches it firmly. Expanded clones get a size class; other rows say once, few or many, or leave the size out.

>many|.|TRBJ1-2|TRBV5-5
CASSPSAGSNYGYTF
TGTGCCAGCAGCCCCAGTGCAGGTTCTAACTATGGCTACACCTTC
>many|.|TRBJ2-3|TRBV10-3
CAITDPSTDTQYF
TGTGCCATCACGGACCCAAGCACAGATACGCAGTATTTT
>few|TRBD2|TRBJ2-7|TRBV14
CASSLLGGPHEQYF
TGTGCCAGCAGTCTCCTGGGAGGGCCCCACGAGCAGTACTTC
>many|TRBD1|TRBJ1-2|TRBV6-5
CASSTRDRVYGYTF
TGTGCCAGCAGTACAAGGGACAGGGTCTATGGCTACACCTTC
>.|.|TRBJ2-5|TRBV3-2
CASSQASFDGRLETQYF
TGTGCCAGCAGCCAAGCATCATTCGACGGACGTTTGGAGACCCAGTACTTC
>many|TRBD2|TRBJ2-5|TRBV7-3
CASSLNPRAGGGETQYF
TGTGCCAGCAGCTTAAACCCTAGAGCGGGGGGCGGAGAGACCCAGTACTTC
>.|.|TRBJ2-7|TRBV7-2
CASSLAGGSSYEQYF
TGTGCCAGCAGCTTAGCAGGGGGATCCTCCTACGAGCAGTACTTC
>many|.|TRBJ2-5|TRBV20-1
CSANRRDIRQTQYF
TGCAGTGCTAACCGCCGGGACATCCGACAGACCCAGTACTTC
>.|.|TRBJ2-1|TRBV11-3
CASSLLGGGYNEQFF
TGTGCCAGCAGCCTCCTCGGGGGAGGTTACAATGAGCAGTTCTTC
>.|.|TRBJ2-3|TRBV19
CASSAGATDTQYF
TGTGCCAGTAGCGCGGGGGCCACAGATACGCAGTATTTT
>.|.|TRBJ1-2|TRBV2
CASTTGRINYGYTF
TGTGCCAGCACTACGGGACGGATTAACTATGGCTACACCTTC
>many|TRBD1|TRBJ2-3|TRBV6-6
CASSSRRDRDVDF
TGTGCCAGCAGTTCGCGACGGGACAGGGATGTTGATTTT
>few|TRBD1|TRBJ1-1|TRBV20-1
CSAPRRGQSPLNTEAFF
TGCAGTGCACCTAGGAGGGGGCAGTCCCCTTTGAACACTGAAGCTTTCTTT
>many|.|TRBJ1-6|TRBV5-4
CASSFGDSPLHF
TGTGCCAGCAGCTTTGGGGATTCACCCCTCCACTTT
>few|TRBD2|TRBJ2-3|TRBV5-1
CASSTWTSGASTDTQYF
TGCGCCAGCAGCACTTGGACTAGCGGGGCCAGCACAGATACGCAGTATTTT
>few|.|TRBJ1-1|TRBV14
CASSQVTDAEAFF
TGTGCCAGCAGCCAAGTGACAGACGCGGAAGCTTTCTTT
>.|TRBD2|TRBJ2-7|TRBV7-8
CASSPLAGGRVYEQYF
TGTGCCAGCAGCCCCTTGGCGGGGGGCCGGGTCTACGAGCAGTACTTC
>many|.|TRBJ1-5|TRBV2
CASSEGRGNQPQHF
TGTGCCAGCAGTGAAGGGAGGGGAAATCAGCCCCAGCATTTT
>few|TRBD1|TRBJ2-7|TRBV15
CATSRVFTGDPEQYF
TGTGCCACCAGCAGAGTGTTCACAGGGGATCCCGAGCAGTACTTC
>.|.|TRBJ2-2|TRBV27
CASGPQLQGGGELFF
TGTGCCAGCGGACCCCAATTGCAGGGCGGCGGGGAGCTGTTTTTT